Listed here are 26 T cell receptor beta chains from one sample, sequenced in a study of persistence of HIV-infected CD4 T cells. Overlapping HIV-1 Gag 15-mer peptides at approximately 1 ug per peptide per mL were used. CD40L-negative CD69-negative CD45RO-high memory CD4+ T cells were sorted as populations depleted of antigen-responding cells. The immunoSEQ assay was version 4, run in survey mode. Clones were sequenced by immunoSEQ multiplex PCR, and TCRdb holds only the in-frame ones, with some missing. The table lists about 40,000 clones, about 84% of them singletons. Their antigen targets remain unknown. Sequencing used CD4+ T cells sorted from PBMCs after roughly 18-hour stimulation, obtained from a patient who received antiretroviral therapy. These receptors were obtained from an adult man with HIV who was CMV-seropositive.

The genes are TRBV11-1 and TRBJ2-1; the D gene is possibly TRBD2 (6 bases). The CDR3 totals 16 residues. CDR1 SGHAT and CDR2 FQDESV come from the germline V gene (reference sequence). The V end lost 4 bases, the J end lost 8 bases, and 21 bases lay between the germline ends. The CDR3 sequence is CASSSFKGLLSYEQFF. CDR3 sequence (DNA): TGTGCCAGCAGCTCCTTCAAGGGACTTCTTTCGTATGAGCAGTTCTTC.

The chain employs TRBV10-3 and TRBJ1-4; TRBD1 might be the D (6 bases). This CDR3 region has 16 residues. Deletions cut 10 bases from V and 7 bases from J, with 25 bases between. The V gene's germline CDR1 is ENHRY and CDR2 SYGVKD. The CDR3 DNA reads TGTGCCACCCGAGGAGGGGGGTTGGCTAAAAGTGAAAAACTGTTTTTT. Translated: CATRGGGLAKSEKLFF.

The V call is TRBV7-9, the J call TRBJ1-1, with 9 bases fitting TRBD1. The CDR3 covers 13 residues. The trim removed 8 bases at V and 4 bases at J, leaving 5 bases unmatched. Germline V gene lookup returns CDR1 SEHNR and CDR2 FQNEAQ (reference sequence). CDR3 loop: CASGQGLGTEAFF. The CDR3 DNA follows: TGTGCCAGCGGACAGGGGTTGGGCACTGAAGCTTTCTTT.

This chain uses TRBV3-1 (or the pseudogene TRBV3-2) with TRBJ2-7; D remains ambiguous. The CDR3 extends over 12 amino acids. The germline V and J ends were trimmed by 4 bases and 4 bases, with 8 bases remaining between them. The germline CDR1 and CDR2 sequences are LGHDT and YNNKEL (reference sequence). The CDR3 DNA reads TGTGCCAGCAGCCCCCGGCGTTACGAGCAGTACTTC. This gives the protein CASSPRRYEQYF.

V is TRBV5-1 and J is TRBJ2-3, with D perhaps matching TRBD1 (6 bases). The CDR3 is 14 amino acids. The germline V and J ends were trimmed by 4 bases and 0 bases, with 9 bases remaining between them. Germline CDR1 is SGHRS and CDR2 is YFSETQ. CDR3: CASSLDSSTDTQYF. The CDR3 region has the DNA TGCGCCAGCAGCCTGGACAGTAGCACAGATACGCAGTATTTT. The variable domain in full, completed from reference TRBV5-1 and TRBJ2-3, reads KAGVTQTPRYLIKTRGQQVTLSCSPISGHRSVSWYQQTPGQGLQFLFEYFSETQRNKGNFPGRFSGRQFSNSRSEMNVSTLELGDSALYLCASSLDSSTDTQYFGPGTRLTVL.

The chain links TRBV6-6 to TRBJ1-3; weak D call: TRBD1 (5 bases). Germline V gene sequence: CDR1 MNHNY, CDR2 SVGAGI (reference sequence). V gave up 5 bases and J gave up 0 bases, with 14 bases separating them. The CDR3 has 16 amino acids. The chain's CDR3 is CASSKDRIVSGNTIYF. In DNA, the CDR3 is TGTGCCAGCAGTAAAGACAGAATCGTCTCTGGAAACACCATATATTTT.

The chain employs TRBV7-9 and TRBJ2-7; D gene ambiguous. Between the trimmed V and J ends, which lost 3 bases and 7 bases, there was a span of 7 bases. The CDR3 has 11 amino acids. Per germline, CDR1 SEHNR and CDR2 FQNEAQ (reference sequence). CDR3 region: CASSLMREQYF. DNA for the CDR3: TGTGCCAGCAGCTTGATGCGGGAGCAGTACTTC. Supplemented by reference TRBV7-9 and TRBJ2-7, the full variable domain reads DTGVSQNPRHKITKRGQNVTFRCDPISEHNRLYWYRQTLGQGPEFLTYFQNEAQLEKSRLLSDRFSAERPKGSFSTLEIQRTEQGDSAMYLCASSLMREQYFGPGTRLTVT.

The chain combines TRBV4-3 with TRBJ2-5; no clear D. V was trimmed by 4 bases and J by 2 bases, leaving 8 bases between them. CDR1 is LGHNA, CDR2 YSLEER, per germline. The CDR3 length is 13 residues. For the CDR3, the DNA is TGCGCCAGCAGCCCTCAGGTTCAAGAGACCCAGTACTTC. Its protein product is CASSPQVQETQYF.

The CDR3 loop is CASSEGEVRGVDQPQHF. CDR3 DNA sequence: TGTGCCAGCAGTGAAGGGGAGGTGAGGGGCGTCGATCAGCCCCAGCATTTT. The V call is TRBV6-1, the J call TRBJ1-5, with D possibly matching TRBD1 (5 bases). In germline, CDR1 is MNHNS, CDR2 SASEGT. Trimming removed 1 base at V and 5 bases at J, with 18 bases between. The CDR3 has 17 amino acids.

The chain is built from TRBV7-3 and TRBJ1-2; tentative D call: TRBD1 (5 bases). The V end was cut by 5 bases, the J end by 13 bases, with 20 bases between. In germline, CDR1 is SGHTA, CDR2 FQGTGA. There are 13 residues in the CDR3. The CDR3 region is CASSLGGLTSLTF. DNA for the CDR3: TGTGCCAGCAGCCTGGGGGGACTCACCAGTCTCACCTTC.

In this sample, this clone turned up a few times. This sequence joins TRBV6-4 and TRBJ1-2; D remains unclear. The CDR3 consists of 12 residues. The germline V gene encodes CDR1 MRHNA and CDR2 SNTAGT. Trimming took off 8 bases at V and 7 bases at J, with 14 bases between the two ends. The CDR3 is CASQRTVSGYTF. In DNA, the CDR3 is TGTGCCAGCCAGAGGACGGTTTCTGGCTACACCTTC.

The chain employs TRBV5-1 and TRBJ1-3; 9 bases fit TRBD1. The germline V gene has CDR1 SGHRS and CDR2 YFSETQ. This CDR3 is 17 amino acids long. Trimming cost V 0 bases and J 0 bases; bases outside gene matches: 4. The CDR3 loop is CASSLGGTGSSGNTIYF. CDR3 nucleotide sequence: TGCGCCAGCAGCTTGGGGGGGACAGGGTCCTCTGGAAACACCATATATTTT.

The chain carries TRBV18 and TRBJ1-1; perhaps TRBD1 as D (6 bases). This CDR3 is built from 14 residues. Trimming took 4 bases from V and 5 from J, leaving 14 bases between them. CDR1 and CDR2 (germline): KGHSH, LQKENI. In DNA form, the CDR3 reads TGTGCCAGCTCACTGTACAGGGCGGGAACTGAAGCTTTCTTT. It codes for CASSLYRAGTEAFF.

This clone has just a few counts. The V and J genes are TRBV3-1 (or the pseudogene TRBV3-2) and TRBJ2-3; weak D call: TRBD1 (6 bases). In germline, CDR1 is LGHDT, CDR2 YNNKEL (reference sequence). V was pared by 6 bases and J by 5 bases, with 12 bases between. This CDR3 contains 13 residues. The CDR3 nucleotides are TGTGCCAGCAGGTTCCTACAGGGAGATACGCAGTATTTT. Encoded protein: CASRFLQGDTQYF.

In its sample, this clone was seen a few times. The chain couples TRBV7-8 to TRBJ1-5; TRBD1 might be the D (6 bases). The V end was cut by 2 bases, the J end by 1 base, with 9 bases between. The CDR3 runs 15 residues. Germline assignment: CDR1 SGHVS and CDR2 FQNEAQ. The CDR3 nucleotides are TGTGCCAGCAGCTTAAGGACAGAGAGCAATCAGCCCCAGCATTTT. Its protein product is CASSLRTESNQPQHF.

This clone is medium-sized by share. The J gene is TRBJ1-1, the V gene TRBV5-1, with 8 bases lining up with TRBD1. The ends lost 0 bases at V and 4 bases at J; junction bases unmatched: 5. CDR3 size: 15 residues. CDR1 is SGHRS and CDR2 is YFSETQ in the germline V gene. CDR3 nucleotides: TGCGCCAGCAGCTTGGAAGGACAGGGCGCCACTGAAGCTTTCTTT. It translates to CASSLEGQGATEAFF.

This clone is judged medium-sized. The chain is built from TRBV19 and TRBJ1-2; D is ambiguous. This CDR3 contains 14 residues. Trimming took off 6 bases at V and 4 bases at J, with 15 bases between the two ends. Germline CDR1 is LNHDA and CDR2 is SQIVND (reference sequence). The CDR3 DNA reads TGTGCCAGTAGACAGTGGGCCTCCAGCTATGGCTACACCTTC. It yields the protein CASRQWASSYGYTF.

The chain recombines TRBV18 with TRBJ1-2; D not resolved. Germline CDR1 and CDR2: KGHSH and LQKENI. Trimming stripped 2 bases from V and 0 bases from J, with 4 bases between. The CDR3 runs 13 residues. The chain's CDR3 is CASSPTPNYGYTF. CDR3 bases: TGTGCCAGCTCACCAACACCTAACTATGGCTACACCTTC.

This chain connects TRBV29-1 to TRBJ2-4; 7 nucleotides match TRBD1. Germline CDR1 and CDR2: SQVTM and ANQGSEA. The CDR3 extends over 15 amino acids. V lost 4 bases and J lost 6; bases outside the gene matches: 12. CDR3 in DNA: TGCAGCGTTGGGGCCTCGACAGGGCAGAGAAACATTCAGTACTTC. Translated, it gives CSVGASTGQRNIQYF.

The chain combines TRBV18 with TRBJ1-3; TRBD1 matches at 8 bases. Germline V CDR1 and CDR2: KGHSH, LQKENI. This CDR3 has 16 residues. The V segment lost 3 bases and the J segment 4 bases; nucleotides outside the gene matches: 8. The CDR3 DNA is TGTGCCAGCTCACCTCCGACAGGGGCTTCGGGAAACACCATATATTTT. This translates into CASSPPTGASGNTIYF.

The chain joins TRBV5-1 to TRBJ1-3; 7 bases align to TRBD1. Germline CDR1 and CDR2: SGHRS and YFSETQ. The V gene end was trimmed by 3 bases and the J gene end by 0 bases; junction bases not matched to a gene: 6. This CDR3 region has 16 residues. CDR3 sequence (DNA): TGCGCCAGCAGCTCTCAGGGGGTGAACTCTGGAAACACCATATATTTT. Protein: CASSSQGVNSGNTIYF.

This chain joins TRBV6-5 and TRBJ2-7; TRBD1 or TRBD2 may be the D gene (6 bases each). The CDR3 length is 14 residues. The V gene lost 5 bases and the J gene lost 5 bases, with 16 bases spanning the gap. CDR1 MNHEY and CDR2 SVGAGI come from the germline V gene. The CDR3 loop is CASSPRRGVHEQYF. The CDR3, as DNA: TGTGCCAGCAGTCCGCGAAGGGGGGTACACGAGCAGTACTTC.

This chain connects TRBV4-2 to TRBJ2-7, with D tentatively TRBD1 (6 bases). Germline loops: CDR1 LGHNA, CDR2 YNFKEQ. The CDR3 has 12 residues. The germline V and J ends were trimmed by 4 bases and 5 bases, with 9 bases remaining between them. CDR3 protein: CASSPAGDEQYF. In nucleotides, the CDR3 is TGTGCCAGCAGCCCGGCAGGGGACGAGCAGTACTTC.

The gene calls are TRBV12-3 or TRBV12-4 and TRBJ1-2, with 7 bases that match TRBD1. V was pared by 8 bases and J by 5 bases, with 8 bases of the junction left unmatched. CDR3 size: 13 residues. CDR3 bases: TGTGCCAGCTGGGAGAGGGGGCATTATGGCTACACCTTC. It yields the protein CASWERGHYGYTF.

This chain connects TRBV6-2 or TRBV6-3 to TRBJ2-7, with a tentative D call TRBD1 (7 bases). Germline V lookup: CDR1 MNHEY, CDR2 SVGEGT. This CDR3 has 15 residues. The V end lost 0 bases, the J end lost 2 bases, and 11 bases lay between the germline ends. The CDR3 region is CASSYSEGATYEQYF. The CDR3 DNA is TGTGCCAGCAGTTACTCGGAGGGGGCGACCTACGAGCAGTACTTC.

The genes are TRBV6-5 and TRBJ2-7; D is tentatively TRBD1 or TRBD2 (5 bases each). Per the germline V gene, CDR1 is MNHEY and CDR2 is SVGAGI. V lost 5 bases, J lost 1 base, and 9 bases lay in between. This CDR3 is 13 amino acids long. The chain's CDR3 is CASSRDHSYEQYF. As DNA, the CDR3 is TGTGCCAGCAGTCGGGACCATTCCTACGAGCAGTACTTC.